This T cell receptor beta chain was recovered during a study of T cell repertoires in cytomegalovirus infection. Across the study: An indication of both CMV infection and matching HLA type came from public TCR beta signatures. The study, taken as a whole, reports: In two of eight donors, the top clonotype was HLA-C-restricted CMV-specific. Using cumulative public TCR beta family frequency, the authors identified those who carried CMV together with the relevant HLA.

A word on this clonotype: As yet, its antigen is unknown.

TCRdb reprocessed the reads with MiXCR, giving one entry per CDR3 protein. This sample has about 190,000 distinct CDR3 sequences, with approximately 28% found just once. Trimming removed 6 bases from V and 1 base from J, with 12 bases in between. This CDR3 is built from 14 residues. Germline V gives CDR1 MNHNS, CDR2 SASEGT. The chain links TRBV6-1 to TRBJ2-5; the D is unclear. The sequence was collected from a human donor in good health (CMV status not recorded). Some clones in this sample may be carry-over from other donors' samples. Material for sequencing was PBMCs. The CDR3 DNA sequence: TGTGCCAGCAGATACAGACGGCTCCAAGAGACCCAGTACTTC. It codes for CASRYRRLQETQYF.